This T cell receptor beta chain is drawn from a study of control samples from healthy donors and cancer patients. The V end was cut by 0 bases, the J end by 3 bases, with 8 bases between. The length of the CDR3 is 14 residues. Germline V gene data show CDR1 as SGHDN and CDR2 as FVKESK. This table comes from immunoSEQ multiplex PCR, and its TCRdb copy is limited to in-frame clones, with some not included. The table records around 120,000 clones, approximately 88% of them present only once. The receptor's source is a middle-aged man in good health. This chain uses TRBV14 with TRBJ1-1; D may be TRBD1 (5 bases). The sample taken for sequencing was blood. The CDR3 region has the DNA TGTGCCAGCAGCCAAGACAGGGTCTACACTGAAGCTTTCTTT. It is translated as CASSQDRVYTEAFF. Based on the CDR3 plus reference TRBV14 and TRBJ1-1, the full variable domain is EAGVTQFPSHSVIEKGQTVTLRCDPISGHDNLYWYRRVMGKEIKFLLHFVKESKQDESGMPNNRFLAERTGGTYSTLKVQPAELEDSGVYFCASSQDRVYTEAFFGQGTRLTVV.